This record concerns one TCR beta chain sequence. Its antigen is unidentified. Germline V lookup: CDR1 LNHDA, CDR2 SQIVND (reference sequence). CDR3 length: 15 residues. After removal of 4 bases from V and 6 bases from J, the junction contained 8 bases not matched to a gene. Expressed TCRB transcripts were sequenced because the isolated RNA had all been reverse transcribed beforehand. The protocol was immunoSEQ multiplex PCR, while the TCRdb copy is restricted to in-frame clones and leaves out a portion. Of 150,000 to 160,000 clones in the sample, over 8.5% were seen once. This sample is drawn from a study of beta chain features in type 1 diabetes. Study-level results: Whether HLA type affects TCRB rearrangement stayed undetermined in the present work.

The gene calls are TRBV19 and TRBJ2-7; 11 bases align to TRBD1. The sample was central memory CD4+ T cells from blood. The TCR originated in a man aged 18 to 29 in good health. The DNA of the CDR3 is TGTGCCAGTAGTACGTTCCGGGACAGGGGGGCCGAGCAGTACTTC. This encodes CASSTFRDRGAEQYF.